The sequence of this T cell receptor (beta chain) was determined in a study of OX40 agonist ivuxolimab in advanced cancers. In the study overall: Treatment received earlier with anti-PD-1, anti-PD-L1 or anti-CTLA-4 agents was allowed, and 40% had some.

This CDR3 region has 15 residues. J was trimmed by 3 bases and V by 3 bases; bases with no gene match: 5. Per germline, CDR1 SGHDT and CDR2 YYEEEE. With respect to this clone: What it binds is unknown.

Overall study findings and caveats: The authors also found low normalized T-cell clonal expansion in some nonresponders.

Libraries were prepared by immunoSEQ multiplex PCR; TCRdb keeps only in-frame clonotypes and omits some of them. Here the sample spans around 20,000 clones, around 84% being singletons. The TCR sequence derives from an adult with an advanced solid tumor such as melanoma, head and neck, liver or kidney cancer. This specimen was CD4+ or CD8+ T cells sorted from blood, taken in a trial of the OX40 agonist ivuxolimab. This rearrangement joins TRBV5-6 to TRBJ2-7; 11 nucleotides agree with TRBD1. The CDR3 reads CASSWTGTGGYEQYF. CDR3 nucleotides: TGTGCCAGCAGCTGGACAGGGACAGGGGGCTACGAGCAGTACTTC.